Listed below are T cell receptor beta chains from one sample, sequenced in a study of blood T cells in healthy people across ages. TCRdb processed the 5' RACE reads anew with MiXCR; each CDR3 protein has one entry. The sample lists about 930,000 distinct CDR3 sequences; 25% to 30% were seen once. This sample also appeared in a second study, on T cells of mothers and their children.

The sequenced sample consisted of blood. These receptors came from a middle-aged woman in good health. Both conserved end residues are part of each CDR3. Each record gives: V gene, D gene, J gene, clone size, CDR3 protein, CDR3 DNA. D genes are given only for firm matches. Part of the rows lack a size; the others show once, few, many or a class for expanded clones.

TRBV4-3	TRBD1	TRBJ1-3	.	CASSQVEGASGNTIYF	TGCGCCAGCAGCCAGGTCGAGGGGGCCTCTGGAAACACCATATATTTT
TRBV4-3	.	TRBJ2-7	.	CASSQAGPRTALYEQYF	TGCGCCAGCAGCCAAGCGGGGCCCCGGACAGCCCTCTACGAGCAGTACTTC
TRBV20-1	TRBD2	TRBJ2-1	.	CSALPSGGWGSEQFF	TGCAGTGCTTTACCCAGCGGGGGGTGGGGTAGTGAGCAGTTCTTC
TRBV20-1	.	TRBJ2-5	many	CSAHAGPQETQYF	TGCAGTGCCCACGCGGGCCCCCAAGAGACCCAGTACTTC
TRBV6-6	TRBD1	TRBJ2-7	.	CASSYSATGGYEQYF	TGTGCCAGCAGTTACTCTGCGACAGGGGGCTACGAGCAGTACTTC
TRBV12-3/TRBV12-4	TRBD2	TRBJ2-1	many	CASSPSGGALFF	TGTGCCAGCAGTCCTAGCGGGGGGGCCTTGTTCTTC
TRBV6-5	.	TRBJ1-2	.	CASRFGVYYGHTF	TGTGCCAGCAGGTTTGGGGTTTACTATGGCCACACCTTC
TRBV27	.	TRBJ2-7	many	CASSLSSGSVEQYF	TGTGCCAGCAGTTTATCGTCAGGGTCGGTGGAGCAGTACTTC
TRBV27	TRBD2	TRBJ2-1	few	CASSSLLAGDNEQFF	TGTGCCAGCAGTTCACTACTAGCGGGGGACAATGAGCAGTTCTTC
TRBV7-2	TRBD2	TRBJ2-7	few	CASQTSGGRYEQYF	TGTGCCAGCCAAACTAGCGGGGGCCGCTACGAGCAGTACTTC
TRBV12-3/TRBV12-4	.	TRBJ2-3	few	CASIPGHSSVADTQYF	TGTGCCAGCATCCCCGGACATTCCTCAGTGGCAGATACGCAGTATTTT
TRBV9	.	TRBJ2-5	many	CASSVEGETQYF	TGTGCCAGCAGCGTGGAGGGAGAGACCCAGTACTTC
TRBV3-1	TRBD2	TRBJ2-7	.	CASSQGASGASEQYF	TGTGCCAGCAGCCAAGGGGCTAGCGGGGCCTCCGAGCAGTACTTC
TRBV13	.	TRBJ2-2	.	CARPQDTGELFF	TGTGCCAGGCCCCAGGACACCGGGGAGCTGTTTTTT
TRBV20-1	.	TRBJ2-5	.	CSASGLSQETQYF	TGCAGTGCTAGCGGGTTAAGCCAAGAGACCCAGTACTTC
TRBV5-5	.	TRBJ1-6	.	CASSLERGGNSPLHF	TGTGCCAGCAGCTTGGAGCGGGGGGGCAATTCACCCCTCCACTTT
TRBV2	TRBD1	TRBJ1-2	few	CASSDRGSGYTF	TGTGCCAGCAGTGACAGGGGGTCGGGCTACACCTTC
TRBV5-4	.	TRBJ2-7	.	CASSLAGYGVHEQYF	TGTGCCAGCAGCTTGGCTGGCTATGGGGTGCACGAGCAGTACTTC
TRBV29-1	TRBD1	TRBJ1-1	once	CSVVIRGLGNTEAFF	TGCAGCGTTGTCATTAGGGGGCTTGGGAACACTGAAGCTTTCTTT
TRBV5-1	.	TRBJ2-7	few	CASSFFWGSYEQYF	TGCGCCAGCAGCTTTTTCTGGGGCAGCTACGAGCAGTACTTC
TRBV11-1	TRBD2	TRBJ2-1	.	CASRPTSGGRNEQFF	TGTGCCAGCAGACCTACTAGCGGGGGGAGGAATGAGCAGTTCTTC
TRBV20-1	.	TRBJ2-4	few	CSARAPTGEYF	TGCAGTGCTAGAGCCCCCACGGGGGAGTACTTC
TRBV28	TRBD1	TRBJ2-1	many	CASSLTGSQFF	TGTGCCAGCAGCTTGACAGGGTCTCAGTTCTTC
TRBV5-1	TRBD1	TRBJ2-7	.	CTSSLTGTGKPEQYF	TGCACCAGCAGCTTAACCGGGACAGGGAAGCCCGAGCAGTACTTC
TRBV29-1	.	TRBJ2-1	few	CGVPGNEQFF	TGCGGCGTCCCCGGCAATGAGCAGTTCTTC
TRBV5-7	.	TRBJ2-7	few	CASSLDTGRPSTYEQYF	TGTGCCAGCAGCTTGGATACCGGCAGACCTAGTACCTACGAGCAGTACTTC
TRBV4-1	.	TRBJ2-7	.	CASSLVPMGGERSYEQYF	TGCGCCAGCAGCCTTGTTCCCATGGGGGGAGAGCGCTCCTACGAGCAGTACTTC
TRBV20-1	.	TRBJ2-7	.	CSAGDQPASSPSYEQYF	TGCAGTGCTGGGGATCAGCCCGCGTCCAGCCCATCCTACGAGCAGTACTTC
TRBV6-5	.	TRBJ2-3	few	CASSYRTRDTQYF	TGTGCCAGCAGTTACAGGACCAGGGATACGCAGTATTTT
TRBV20-1	.	TRBJ2-6	many	CSARPEVAGANVLTF	TGCAGTGCTAGACCAGAAGTGGCTGGGGCCAACGTCCTGACTTTC
TRBV14	TRBD2	TRBJ2-7	.	CASSRQLAGVFYEQYF	TGTGCCAGCAGCCGCCAGCTAGCGGGGGTGTTCTACGAGCAGTACTTC
TRBV5-4	.	TRBJ1-1	.	CASSTGTTGNTEAFF	TGTGCCAGCAGCACTGGGACAACGGGGAACACTGAAGCTTTCTTT
TRBV7-9	.	TRBJ1-1	.	CASSSDWLGTEAFF	TGTGCCAGCAGCTCGGACTGGTTGGGCACTGAAGCTTTCTTT
TRBV5-5	.	TRBJ2-3	few	CASSLQQGEDTQYF	TGTGCCAGCAGCTTGCAACAGGGCGAAGATACGCAGTATTTT
TRBV4-1	TRBD2	TRBJ2-1	.	CASSHSGGSDEQFF	TGCGCCAGCAGCCATAGCGGGGGAAGCGATGAGCAGTTCTTC
TRBV20-1	TRBD2	TRBJ2-4	many	CSARDRSASGPAKNIQYF	TGCAGTGCTAGAGATCGTTCTGCTAGCGGGCCCGCGAAAAACATTCAGTACTTC
TRBV6-5	.	TRBJ2-6	.	CASSSGPGSGANVQTF	TGTGCCAGCAGTTCTGGGCCCGGTTCTGGGGCCAACGTCCAGACTTTC
TRBV5-1	.	TRBJ2-5	few	CASRARTTQETQYF	TGCGCCAGCAGAGCCCGGACAACTCAAGAGACCCAGTACTTC
TRBV5-1	.	TRBJ2-7	many	CASSYGRPYEQYF	TGCGCCAGCAGCTACGGCCGACCCTACGAGCAGTACTTC
TRBV20-1	.	TRBJ1-1	.	CSARWGSGDTEAFF	TGCAGTGCTAGATGGGGCAGTGGGGACACTGAAGCTTTCTTT
TRBV5-1	TRBD1	TRBJ1-2	.	CASSWGDRDYGYTF	TGCGCCAGCAGCTGGGGGGACAGGGACTATGGCTACACCTTC
TRBV5-1	TRBD1	TRBJ2-3	.	CASSTYRGRADTQYF	TGCGCCAGCAGCACCTACAGGGGGCGCGCAGATACGCAGTATTTT
TRBV6-2/TRBV6-3	.	TRBJ2-1	many	CASSFHNEQFF	TGTGCCAGCAGTTTTCACAATGAGCAGTTCTTC
TRBV20-1	.	TRBJ2-5	many	CSARGGGAKETQYF	TGCAGTGCTAGAGGAGGAGGGGCTAAAGAGACCCAGTACTTC
TRBV30	.	TRBJ1-5	.	CAGAYSGDQPQHF	TGTGCCGGGGCCTACTCAGGGGATCAGCCCCAGCATTTT
TRBV6-2/TRBV6-3	TRBD1	TRBJ1-5	few	CASSYSGLSKLTGGNQPQHF	TGTGCCAGCAGTTACTCCGGGCTATCCAAATTGACAGGGGGTAATCAGCCCCAGCATTTT
TRBV7-2	TRBD2	TRBJ2-5	many	CASSPPPSGETQYF	TGTGCCAGCAGCCCACCCCCTAGCGGGGAGACCCAGTACTTC
TRBV5-1	.	TRBJ1-5	.	CASSSDGSSNQPQHF	TGCGCCAGCAGCTCGGACGGATCTAGCAATCAGCCCCAGCATTTT
TRBV6-1	TRBD2	TRBJ2-5	few	CASSERTSGGPYQETQYF	TGTGCCAGCAGTGAGAGGACTAGCGGGGGGCCATACCAAGAGACCCAGTACTTC
TRBV5-5	.	TRBJ2-7	many	CASSLGFGRGSYEQYF	TGTGCCAGCAGCTTGGGGTTTGGCAGGGGATCCTACGAGCAGTACTTC